This TCR beta chain was recovered during a study of T-cell reconstitution after alpha-beta-depleted transplantation in children (dated by TCRdb to about 2016). In the study overall: Using TCR repertoire profiling, the study quantitatively followed how T-cell immune reconstitution unfolded in children after TCRalphabeta/CD19-depleted allogeneic hematopoietic cell transplantation.

The library was generated by PCR. TCRdb records Illumina HiSeq 2500 as the sequencer. TCR libraries were prepared with molecular barcoding, using unique molecular identifiers to normalize TCRbeta repertoire quantification. TCRdb applied fastp at Q25 and MiXCR to the public reads, then kept only in-frame beta chains. Each CDR3 protein gets just one entry, which takes the most common genes and DNA from the rows behind it. The sample contains around 360,000 distinct CDR3 sequences, about 9.3% of them found a single time. The ten most abundant clones make up approximately 2.3% of the sample. In its sample, this clonotype was seen a few times. This receptor's antigen is unknown. No much larger clone is present one base from it, and per-base qualities are unavailable. CDR1 and CDR2 are drawn from the germline V gene: WSHSY, SAAADI. The CDR3 numbers 16 residues from cysteine through phenylalanine. CDR3 DNA is the only sequence kept; it has 48 bases, read in frame from the first base. The germline ends are 17 bases apart after V is trimmed by 4 bases and J by 4 bases.

The sample consisted of PBMCs from the stem cell graft donor, taken from the stem cell graft. The source of this sequence is a human donor who donated a stem cell graft to a child with acute lymphoblastic leukemia. The sequence joins TRBV10-2 to TRBJ1-3; TRBD1 is a possible D gene, resting on 5 matching bases. The DNA sequence is TGCGCCAGCAGTGTTGGGGGACCTGGCTCCGGAAACACCATATATTTT. Translated, it reads CASSVGGPGSGNTIYF.